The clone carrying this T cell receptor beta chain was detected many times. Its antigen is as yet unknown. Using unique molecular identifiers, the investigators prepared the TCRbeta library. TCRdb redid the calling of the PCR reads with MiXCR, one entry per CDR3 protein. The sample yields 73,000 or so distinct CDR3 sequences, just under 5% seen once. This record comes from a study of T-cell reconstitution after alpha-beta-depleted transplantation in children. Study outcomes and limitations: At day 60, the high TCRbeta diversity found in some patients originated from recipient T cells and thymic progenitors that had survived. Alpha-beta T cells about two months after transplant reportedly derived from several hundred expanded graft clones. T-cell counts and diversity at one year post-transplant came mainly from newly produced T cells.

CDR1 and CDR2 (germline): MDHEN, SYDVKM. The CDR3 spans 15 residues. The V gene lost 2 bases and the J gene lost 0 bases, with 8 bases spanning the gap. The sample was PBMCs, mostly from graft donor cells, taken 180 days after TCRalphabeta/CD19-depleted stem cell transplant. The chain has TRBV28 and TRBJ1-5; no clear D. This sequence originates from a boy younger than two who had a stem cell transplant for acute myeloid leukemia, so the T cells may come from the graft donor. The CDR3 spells CASSLVGISNQPQHF. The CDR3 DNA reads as TGTGCCAGCAGTTTAGTGGGTATTAGCAATCAGCCCCAGCATTTT.